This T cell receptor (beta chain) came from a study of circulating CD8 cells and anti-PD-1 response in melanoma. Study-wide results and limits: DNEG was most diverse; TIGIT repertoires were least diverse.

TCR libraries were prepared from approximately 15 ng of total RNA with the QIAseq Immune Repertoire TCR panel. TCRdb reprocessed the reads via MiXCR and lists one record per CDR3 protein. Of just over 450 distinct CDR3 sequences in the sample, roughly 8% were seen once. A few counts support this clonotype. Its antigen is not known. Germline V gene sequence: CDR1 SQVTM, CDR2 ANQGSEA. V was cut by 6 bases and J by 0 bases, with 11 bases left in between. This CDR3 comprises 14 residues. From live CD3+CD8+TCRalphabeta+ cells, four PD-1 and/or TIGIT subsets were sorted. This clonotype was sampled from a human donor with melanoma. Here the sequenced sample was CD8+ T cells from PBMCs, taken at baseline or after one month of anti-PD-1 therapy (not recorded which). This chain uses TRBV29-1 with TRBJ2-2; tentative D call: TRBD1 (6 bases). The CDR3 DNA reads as TGCAGCGTAGAGGGACACACGAACACCGGGGAGCTGTTTTTT. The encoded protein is CSVEGHTNTGELFF.